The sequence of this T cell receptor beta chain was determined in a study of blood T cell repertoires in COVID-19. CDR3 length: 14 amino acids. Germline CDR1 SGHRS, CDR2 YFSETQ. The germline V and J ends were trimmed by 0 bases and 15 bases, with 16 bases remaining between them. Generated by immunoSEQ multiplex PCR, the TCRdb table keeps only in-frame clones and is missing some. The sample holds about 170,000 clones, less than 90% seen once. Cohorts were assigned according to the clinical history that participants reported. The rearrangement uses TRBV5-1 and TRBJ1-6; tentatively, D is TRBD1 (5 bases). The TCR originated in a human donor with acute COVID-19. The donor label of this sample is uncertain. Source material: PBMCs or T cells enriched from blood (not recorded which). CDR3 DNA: TGCGCCAGCAGCTTGGCCCCCCAGAGGGGACTCCTCCACTTT. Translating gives CASSLAPQRGLLHF.